The 21 T cell receptor beta chains below all came from one sample that was sequenced in a study of blood T cell repertoires in COVID-19. TCRdb's table, derived via immunoSEQ multiplex PCR, lists solely in-frame clones and lacks some. This sample has 190,000 or so clones, with approximately 88% found just once. Specimen: peripheral blood. The receptors stem from a woman younger than 45 with acute or convalescent COVID-19.

The chain carries TRBV18 and TRBJ2-1, with 10 bases identical to TRBD2. V lost 3 bases to trimming and J lost 9 bases; unmatched junction nucleotides: 2. The CDR3 runs 13 residues. The germline gives CDR1 KGHSH, CDR2 LQKENI. The CDR3 spells CASSPPSGSEQFF. CDR3 DNA sequence: TGTGCCAGCTCACCTCCTAGCGGGAGTGAGCAGTTCTTC.

CDR3 in amino acids: CATFSGNTIYF. Written as DNA, the CDR3 is TGTGCCACGTTCTCTGGAAACACCATATATTTT. The chain carries TRBV3-1 (or the pseudogene TRBV3-2) and TRBJ1-3; D uncertain. V lost 10 bases and J lost 0, with 4 bases in between. Germline values: CDR1 LGHDT, CDR2 YNNKEL (reference sequence). This CDR3 has 11 amino acids.

The chain has TRBV28 and TRBJ1-5; 9 bases match TRBD1. V dropped 6 bases and J dropped 6; count of bases not matched to a gene: 9. Germline assignment: CDR1 MDHEN and CDR2 SYDVKM. The CDR3 is made up of 15 amino acids. The CDR3 loop is CASRLGTGYFQPQHF. The CDR3 DNA sequence: TGTGCCAGCAGGTTAGGGACAGGGTACTTTCAGCCCCAGCATTTT.

The chain employs TRBV5-5 and TRBJ1-5; 7 bases are a match to TRBD1. The CDR3 length is 14 residues. Trimming removed 3 bases from V and 7 bases from J; junction bases left unmatched: 7. Per germline, CDR1 SGHKS and CDR2 YYEKEE (reference sequence). CDR3 in DNA: TGTGCCAGCAGCTCAGGGGGACCACGGCAGCCCCAGCATTTT. Protein: CASSSGGPRQPQHF.

This chain links TRBV10-3 with TRBJ2-1, with 13 bases fitting TRBD2. CDR1 and CDR2 from the germline V gene are ENHRY and SYGVKD. V shed 6 bases and J 8 bases; nucleotides not matched to a gene: 7. The CDR3 is made up of 15 amino acids. This chain's CDR3 is CAIRTRTSGSYEQFF. As DNA, the CDR3 is TGTGCCATCAGGACACGGACTAGCGGGAGCTATGAGCAGTTCTTC.

CDR3 loop: CASKGQGSLYEQYF. CDR3 in DNA: TGCGCCAGCAAGGGACAGGGAAGCCTCTACGAGCAGTACTTC. The chain carries TRBV5-1 and TRBJ2-7; 9 bases fit TRBD1. V was clipped by 6 bases and J by 3 bases; unmatched bases: 7. The CDR3 sequence is 14 residues long. Per the germline V gene, CDR1 is SGHRS and CDR2 is YFSETQ.

The gene calls are TRBV6-5 and TRBJ1-2; 9 nucleotides agree with TRBD1. With 5 bases clipped from V and 8 bases from J, the junction kept 12 bases outside the gene matches. Looked up from germline, CDR1 is MNHEY and CDR2 is SVGAGI. CDR3 length: 15 amino acids. The CDR3 loop is CASSRSGTGMWGYTF. Here the CDR3 DNA reads TGTGCCAGCAGTCGCTCCGGGACAGGGATGTGGGGCTACACCTTC.

The V gene is TRBV12-5, the J gene TRBJ2-5, with 7 bases matching TRBD1. Germline V gene data show CDR1 as LGHNT and CDR2 as FRNRAP. CDR3 length: 12 residues. Germline trimming cut 1 base from V and 9 bases from J; bases unmatched to any gene: 2. The CDR3 reads CASGLDDRAQYF. The CDR3 DNA reads as TGTGCTAGTGGTTTGGACGACAGGGCCCAGTACTTC.

V usage is TRBV28 and J usage is TRBJ1-1, with D maybe TRBD1 (5 bases). CDR3 length: 13 amino acids. The germline V and J ends were trimmed by 8 bases and 4 bases, with 14 bases remaining between them. CDR1 MDHEN and CDR2 SYDVKM come from the germline V gene. CDR3 amino acids: CASGQGARTEAFF. CDR3 nucleotides: TGTGCCAGCGGCCAAGGGGCGCGCACTGAAGCTTTCTTT.

V gene TRBV11-3 combines with J gene TRBJ2-7, with TRBD2 matching 7 bases. This CDR3 spans 13 amino acids. V trimming: 5 bases; J trimming: 7 bases; junction bases outside the gene matches: 8. CDR1 is SGHNT, CDR2 YENEEA, per germline. Written as DNA, the CDR3 is TGTGCCAGCAGCCGAGGGGAGGGGAGAGAGCAGTACTTC. Amino acids: CASSRGEGREQYF.

Here the CDR3 DNA reads TGTGCCAGCAGCCGCTCTCCCGGCGCCGGGACAGGGAGCAATGAGCAGTTCTTC. Its protein product is CASSRSPGAGTGSNEQFF. The chain recombines TRBV14 with TRBJ2-1; 9 bases map to TRBD1. The CDR3 has 18 amino acids. CDR1 and CDR2 from the germline V gene are SGHDN and FVKESK. With V trimmed by 4 bases and J by 6 bases, 16 bases remained unmatched.

Concerning this clone itself: Germline and junction disagree at one end, which may indicate a read error. In nucleotides, the CDR3 is TGTGCCAGCGGACCGACTAGCGGGAGGGCGGAGATCTTC. Translation: CASGPTSGRAEIF. This chain joins TRBV7-8 and TRBJ2-1, with 14 bases fitting TRBD2. This CDR3 is built from 13 residues. Germline V gene lookup returns CDR1 SGHVS and CDR2 FQNEAQ.

The chain recombines TRBV5-1 with TRBJ2-7; 11 nucleotides align to TRBD1. J lost 2 bases, V lost 6 bases, and 4 bases had no gene match. There are 14 residues in the CDR3. Germline V lookup: CDR1 SGHRS, CDR2 YFSETQ. The CDR3, as DNA: TGCGCCAGCAAAGGGACAGGGGGGGCCTACGAGCAGTACTTC. This codes for CASKGTGGAYEQYF.

This clone came up once. The rearrangement joins TRBV7-2 to TRBJ2-7; 8 positions match TRBD2. This CDR3 comprises 13 residues. Trimming took 4 bases from V and 3 from J; bases not matched to a gene: 2. Germline lookup yields CDR1 SGHTA and CDR2 FQGNSA. This CDR3 reads CASSSSGYYEQYF. DNA of the CDR3: TGTGCCAGCAGCTCTAGCGGGTACTACGAGCAGTACTTC. The full variable domain, with the rest looked up from reference TRBV7-2 and TRBJ2-7, is GAGVSQSPSNKVTEKGKDVELRCDPISGHTALYWYRQSLGQGLEFLIYFQGNSAPDKSGLPSDRFSAERTGGSVSTLTIQRTQQEDSAVYLCASSSSGYYEQYFGPGTRLTVT.

This rearrangement joins TRBV15 to TRBJ1-1; D gene uncertain. The V gene lost 1 base and the J gene lost 11 bases, with 17 bases spanning the gap. Germline CDR1 reads LNHNV; CDR2 reads YYDKDF (reference sequence). The CDR3 covers 14 residues. The CDR3 reads CATSRGQLTSLAFF. The CDR3 DNA is TGTGCCACCAGCAGAGGTCAACTTACGTCTTTGGCTTTCTTT.

This clone was picked up a small number of times. This chain joins TRBV19 and TRBJ1-2; possibly TRBD1 for D (5 bases). Germline CDR1 is LNHDA and CDR2 is SQIVND (reference sequence). The length of the CDR3 is 11 residues. V was trimmed by 7 bases and J by 6 bases, leaving 9 bases between them. The DNA for the CDR3 is TGTGCCAGTATCGGCAGGGATGGCTACACCTTC. This translates into CASIGRDGYTF.

V gene TRBV7-9 combines with J gene TRBJ2-1; 8 bases match TRBD2. The junction had 7 bases not matched to a gene; V was cut back by 4 bases and J by 5 bases. Germline V gene sequence: CDR1 SEHNR, CDR2 FQNEAQ (reference sequence). This CDR3 has 15 residues. The CDR3 reads CASSSPGLVNNEQFF. The CDR3 DNA sequence: TGTGCCAGCAGCTCCCCGGGACTAGTGAACAATGAGCAGTTCTTC.

V is TRBV28 and J is TRBJ2-2; possible D gene TRBD2, 6 bases. The CDR3 totals 15 residues. The V end was cut by 6 bases, the J end by 4 bases, with 15 bases between. Germline V gene data show CDR1 as MDHEN and CDR2 as SYDVKM. The CDR3 region has the DNA TGTGCCAGCAGGGCCCGGGAGCAGATCACCGGGGAGCTGTTTTTT. It codes for CASRAREQITGELFF.

This rearrangement joins TRBV27 to TRBJ1-1, with D tentatively TRBD1 (5 bases). Germline-derived CDR1 and CDR2 are MNHEY and SMNVEV (reference sequence). Trimming pared 2 bases from V and 1 base from J, leaving 8 bases between. This CDR3 is 14 amino acids long. As DNA, the CDR3 is TGTGCCAGCAGTTTAGCCCAGGGGAACACTGAAGCTTTCTTT. This sequence encodes CASSLAQGNTEAFF.

Worth noting for this clone: A read error may produce the germline difference seen at one junction end. V is TRBV2 and J is TRBJ2-4; 10 bases are a match to TRBD1. The CDR3 is 11 amino acids. In germline, CDR1 is SNHLY, CDR2 FYNNEI. The CDR3 DNA reads TGTGCCAGCAGTGAAAGACAGGGGGCAAACTTC. Protein: CASSERQGANF.

The V and J genes are TRBV5-1 and TRBJ1-2; D remains ambiguous. The CDR3 extends over 14 amino acids. CDR1 SGHRS and CDR2 YFSETQ come from the germline V gene. V lost 0 bases and J lost 7, with 13 bases in between. CDR3 nucleotide sequence: TGCGCCAGCAGCTTGGCCTACGGGTCCGGTGGCTACACCTTC. Residues: CASSLAYGSGGYTF.